This TCR beta chain came from a study of blood T cell repertoires in COVID-19. The table came from immunoSEQ multiplex PCR; TCRdb's copy has only in-frame clones and leaves some out. The table lists around 170,000 clones, 75% to 90% of them singletons, with 2.9% in the top ten. This TCR came from a woman aged 55-69 years with acute or convalescent COVID-19. Sequencing was done on a sample of peripheral blood.

The CDR3 reads CASSPGQGAGSFLTDTQYF. CDR3 coding DNA: TGTGCCAGCTCACCGGGACAGGGAGCTGGGTCATTCCTCACAGATACGCAGTATTTT. This chain joins TRBV18 and TRBJ2-3, with TRBD1 matching over 9 bases. The germline CDR1 and CDR2 sequences are KGHSH and LQKENI. The CDR3 contains 19 residues. V was pared by 3 bases and J by 2 bases, with 15 bases of the junction left unmatched.